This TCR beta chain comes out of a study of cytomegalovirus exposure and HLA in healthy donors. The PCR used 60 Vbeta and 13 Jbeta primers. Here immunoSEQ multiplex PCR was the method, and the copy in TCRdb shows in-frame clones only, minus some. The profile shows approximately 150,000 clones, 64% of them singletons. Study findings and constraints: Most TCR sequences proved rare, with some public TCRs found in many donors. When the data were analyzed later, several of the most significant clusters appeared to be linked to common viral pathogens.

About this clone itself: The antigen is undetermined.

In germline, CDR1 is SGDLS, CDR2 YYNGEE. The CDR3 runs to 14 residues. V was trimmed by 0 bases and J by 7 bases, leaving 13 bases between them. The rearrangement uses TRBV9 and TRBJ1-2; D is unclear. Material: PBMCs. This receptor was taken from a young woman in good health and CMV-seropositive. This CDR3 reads CASSVAPGPRGYTF. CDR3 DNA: TGTGCCAGCAGCGTAGCCCCAGGCCCTCGTGGCTACACCTTC.